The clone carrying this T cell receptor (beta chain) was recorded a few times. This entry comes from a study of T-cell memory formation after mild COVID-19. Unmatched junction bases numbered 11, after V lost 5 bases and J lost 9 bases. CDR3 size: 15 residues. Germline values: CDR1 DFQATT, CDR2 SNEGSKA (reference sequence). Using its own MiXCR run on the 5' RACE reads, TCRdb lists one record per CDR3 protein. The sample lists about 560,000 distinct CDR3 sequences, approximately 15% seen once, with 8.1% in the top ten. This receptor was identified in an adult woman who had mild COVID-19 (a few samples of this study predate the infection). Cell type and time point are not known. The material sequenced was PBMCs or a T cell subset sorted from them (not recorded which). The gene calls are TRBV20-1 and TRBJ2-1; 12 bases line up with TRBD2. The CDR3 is CSAAQTSGSIGEQFF. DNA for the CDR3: TGCAGTGCTGCACAGACTAGCGGGAGTATAGGTGAGCAGTTCTTC.